This passage covers 9 T cell receptor beta chains from one sample sequenced in a study of cytomegalovirus exposure and HLA in healthy donors. Repertoires were generated with immunoSEQ multiplex PCR, while TCRdb's copy carries only in-frame clones and drops some. The table includes about 330,000 clones, approximately 90% detected once. The material sequenced was PBMCs. The receptor source for this set is a woman in her late teens or twenties in good health and CMV-seronegative.

The chain couples TRBV6-5 to TRBJ2-5; TRBD1 agrees at 9 bases. J was trimmed by 5 bases and V by 2 bases; bases with no gene match: 6. The CDR3 consists of 15 residues. CDR1 and CDR2 from the germline V gene are MNHEY and SVGAGI. The CDR3: CASSYRTGVRETQYF. CDR3 bases: TGTGCCAGCAGTTACAGGACAGGGGTGCGTGAGACCCAGTACTTC.

This clone is a singleton in its sample. The chain employs TRBV5-1 and TRBJ2-3, with D unresolved. Trimming removed 2 bases at V and 4 bases at J, with 11 bases between. Per the germline V gene, CDR1 is SGHRS and CDR2 is YFSETQ. The CDR3 sequence is 14 residues long. The CDR3 nucleotides read TGCGCCAGCAGCTTTGGGCAGGCCGCAGATACGCAGTATTTT. The encoded protein is CASSFGQAADTQYF.

The V gene is TRBV9, the J gene TRBJ2-2; the match to TRBD2 covers 11 bases. Germline values: CDR1 SGDLS, CDR2 YYNGEE. The CDR3 runs 18 residues. The trim removed 0 bases at V and 2 bases at J, leaving 6 bases unmatched. CDR3 region: CASSVGTSGSQNTGELFF. For the CDR3, the DNA is TGTGCCAGCAGCGTAGGTACTAGCGGGAGCCAAAACACCGGGGAGCTGTTTTTT.

The rearrangement links TRBV5-1 to TRBJ2-5, with TRBD2 identical over 10 bases. This CDR3 region has 15 residues. The ends lost 0 bases at V and 5 bases at J; junction bases unmatched: 4. Germline CDR1 SGHRS, CDR2 YFSETQ. The chain's CDR3 is CASSLAQAGGETQYF. The DNA of the CDR3 is TGCGCCAGCAGCTTGGCCCAAGCGGGAGGGGAGACCCAGTACTTC.

The chain links TRBV27 to TRBJ1-2; no clear D gene. The CDR3 is 13 residues long. Looked up from germline, CDR1 is MNHEY and CDR2 is SMNVEV (reference sequence). Trimming removed 6 bases from V and 7 bases from J, with 15 bases in between. CDR3 loop: CASRLAGGIGYTF. The CDR3 region has the DNA TGTGCCAGCAGGCTCGCGGGCGGGATTGGCTACACCTTC.

This clone appeared once. The DNA of the CDR3 is TGTGCCAGCACCGGGGGCAATGAGCAGTTCTTC. Amino acids: CASTGGNEQFF. The genes are TRBV2 and TRBJ2-1; weak D call: TRBD2 (6 bases). Trimming removed 7 bases at V and 6 bases at J, with 7 bases between. CDR3 length equals 11 residues. Germline lookup yields CDR1 SNHLY and CDR2 FYNNEI.

This clone is a singleton in its sample. The chain uses TRBV5-4 and TRBJ2-7; 8 nucleotides agree with TRBD1. V lost 4 bases to trimming and J lost 0 bases; unmatched junction nucleotides: 6. This CDR3 is 15 amino acids long. Germline CDR1 SGHNT, CDR2 YYREEE (reference sequence). The CDR3 DNA reads as TGTGCCAGCAGCACCACCGGGACAGGCTCCTACGAGCAGTACTTC. Translated: CASSTTGTGSYEQYF. The full variable domain, its missing parts supplied by reference TRBV5-4 and TRBJ2-7, is ETGVTQSPTHLIKTRGQQVTLRCSSQSGHNTVSWYQQALGQGPQFIFQYYREEENGRGNFPPRFSGLQFPNYSSELNVNALELDDSALYLCASSTTGTGSYEQYFGPGTRLTVT.

The V call is TRBV9, the J call TRBJ2-1; the match to TRBD2 covers 9 bases. The CDR3 runs 17 residues. V lost 3 bases, J lost 6 bases, and 13 bases stayed unmatched. Germline loops: CDR1 SGDLS, CDR2 YYNGEE. CDR3 in DNA: TGTGCCAGCAGCGAGACATTAGCGGGAGTCGCTGTCAATGAGCAGTTCTTC. Translated: CASSETLAGVAVNEQFF.

The V and J genes are TRBV5-1 and TRBJ2-2, with a weak D call TRBD2 (6 bases). This CDR3 is built from 15 residues. The V and J ends lost 4 bases and 6 bases respectively, with 16 bases between them. Germline values: CDR1 SGHRS, CDR2 YFSETQ. This chain's CDR3 is CASSPGTVGAGELFF. CDR3 DNA: TGCGCCAGCAGCCCGGGGACTGTGGGGGCCGGGGAGCTGTTTTTT.